Each of the 5 T cell receptor beta chains below was sequenced from the same sample in a study of cytomegalovirus exposure and HLA in healthy donors. This PCR relied on a set of 60 Vbeta primers and 13 Jbeta primers. Produced via immunoSEQ multiplex PCR; TCRdb's table is partial and in-frame only. This sample has some 150,000 clones, with 65% to 85% found just once. Sequencing used PBMCs. The origin of the receptors is a young woman in good health and CMV-seropositive.

The chain links TRBV19 to TRBJ2-5; weak D call: TRBD2 (5 bases). V was pared by 5 bases and J by 9 bases, with 13 bases between. The CDR3 runs to 12 residues. Germline loops: CDR1 LNHDA, CDR2 SQIVND (reference sequence). CDR3 in DNA: TGTGCCAGTAGTGATCCGCTCGGGGCCCAGTACTTC. Translating it yields CASSDPLGAQYF.

V and J are TRBV30 and TRBJ1-3; D not certain. This CDR3 region has 12 residues. Per germline, CDR1 GTSNPN and CDR2 SVGIG (reference sequence). Trimming stripped 3 bases from V and 2 bases from J, with 5 bases between. In nucleotides, the CDR3 is TGTGCCTGGAGCCCTCCTGGAAACACCATATATTTT. This gives the protein CAWSPPGNTIYF.

The V call is TRBV7-9, the J call TRBJ1-6; D possibly corresponds to TRBD1 (5 bases). CDR3 size: 13 residues. The V gene's germline CDR1 is SEHNR and CDR2 FQNEAQ (reference sequence). V gave up 2 bases and J gave up 8 bases, with 7 bases separating them. The CDR3 DNA is TGTGCCAGCAGCTTATCGACAGATTCACCCCTCCACTTT. As protein: CASSLSTDSPLHF.

The chain uses TRBV9 and TRBJ1-1, with a tentative D call TRBD1 (6 bases). Trimming took 2 bases from V and 1 from J, leaving 15 bases between them. CDR3 length: 16 residues. Germline V CDR1 and CDR2: SGDLS, YYNGEE. CDR3 nucleotides: TGTGCCAGCAGCGTGGGCTGGCGGGGGGCGAACACTGAAGCTTTCTTT. Protein sequence: CASSVGWRGANTEAFF. The full variable domain, rest sourced from reference TRBV9 and TRBJ1-1, is DSGVTQTPKHLITATGQRVTLRCSPRSGDLSVYWYQQSLDQGLQFLIQYYNGEERAKGNILERFSAQQFPDLHSELNLSSLELGDSALYFCASSVGWRGANTEAFFGQGTRLTVV.

Notes on this clone: At one end the junction does not follow the germline gene, possibly because of a read error. In DNA, the CDR3 is TGTTCCAGCAGCTTAGGCGCGACGGGGGACACTGAAGCTTTCTTT. As protein: CSSSLGATGDTEAFF. The gene calls are TRBV7-9 and TRBJ1-1; D might be TRBD1 (5 bases). Per germline, CDR1 SEHNR and CDR2 FQNEAQ (reference sequence). This CDR3 comprises 15 residues.